These 18 T cell receptor beta chains were all obtained from the same sample, sequenced in a study of T cell repertoires in cytomegalovirus infection. TCRdb reprocessed the reads via MiXCR and lists one record per CDR3 protein. In the table there are approximately 500,000 distinct CDR3 sequences, more than 25% of which are singletons. The sequencing sample was made of PBMCs. Receptors originate from a human donor in good health (CMV status not recorded). Some clones in this sample may be carry-over from other donors' samples.

This chain uses TRBV2 with TRBJ2-1, with D maybe TRBD2 (6 bases). Trimming took off 4 bases at V and 5 bases at J, with 12 bases between the two ends. The CDR3 loop spans 14 amino acids. Germline V gene data show CDR1 as SNHLY and CDR2 as FYNNEI. As DNA, the CDR3 is TGTGCCAGCAGTGTTCGGCTAGCGAACAATGAGCAGTTCTTC. It translates to CASSVRLANNEQFF.

This clonotype was counted at least ten times. The chain is built from TRBV7-8 and TRBJ2-7, with 7 bases aligning to TRBD2. V lost 3 bases and J lost 0; bases outside the gene matches: 8. Germline assignment: CDR1 SGHVS and CDR2 FQNEAQ. This CDR3 contains 16 residues. CDR3 sequence reads: CASSLTPSGTSYEQYF. The CDR3 DNA reads TGTGCCAGCAGCTTGACGCCTAGCGGAACCTCCTACGAGCAGTACTTC.

This chain links TRBV5-6 with TRBJ1-2, with D maybe TRBD1 (6 bases). Germline V lookup: CDR1 SGHDT, CDR2 YYEEEE. With 3 bases removed from V and 6 bases from J, the gap between germline ends came to 15 bases. The CDR3 is 14 residues long. CDR3 DNA sequence: TGTGCCAGCAGCTGGCGAGGGACACGGGATGGCTACACCTTC. Encoded protein: CASSWRGTRDGYTF.

V gene TRBV28 combines with J gene TRBJ1-5; possibly TRBD1 for D (6 bases). Germline values: CDR1 MDHEN, CDR2 SYDVKM. Trimming cost V 2 bases and J 6 bases, with 11 bases left between them. This CDR3 has 14 amino acids. This CDR3 is CASSLLQGTQPQHF. For the CDR3, the DNA is TGTGCCAGCAGTTTACTACAGGGAACTCAGCCCCAGCATTTT.

J is TRBJ1-2 and V is TRBV5-4; D call uncertain. The CDR3 has 13 amino acids. Germline CDR1 reads SGHNT; CDR2 reads YYREEE (reference sequence). V gave up 5 bases and J gave up 2 bases, with 10 bases separating them. The CDR3 nucleotides are TGTGCCAGCAGGTGGGAACGGAACTATGGCTACACCTTC. Protein sequence: CASRWERNYGYTF. The full variable domain, rest sourced from reference TRBV5-4 and TRBJ1-2, is ETGVTQSPTHLIKTRGQQVTLRCSSQSGHNTVSWYQQALGQGPQFIFQYYREEENGRGNFPPRFSGLQFPNYSSELNVNALELDDSALYLCASRWERNYGYTFGSGTRLTVV.

This clonotype was seen once. The chain links TRBV7-2 to TRBJ1-1, with D unclear. The CDR3 is 14 amino acids. Germline loops: CDR1 SGHTA, CDR2 FQGNSA. The V and J ends lost 2 bases and 3 bases respectively, with 10 bases between them. The CDR3 DNA is TGTGCCAGCAGCTTATCTTGGGAGCACACTGAAGCTTTCTTT. Translating gives CASSLSWEHTEAFF.

The rearrangement joins TRBV7-9 to TRBJ1-5; D is possibly TRBD1 (5 bases). Germline CDR1 and CDR2: SEHNR and FQNEAQ (reference sequence). V was pared by 1 base and J by 3 bases, with 16 bases between. This CDR3 is 17 amino acids long. The CDR3 reads CASSLELGTGFNQPQHF. In nucleotides, the CDR3 is TGTGCCAGCAGCTTAGAATTGGGGACGGGGTTCAATCAGCCCCAGCATTTT.

V usage is TRBV6-5 and J usage is TRBJ2-1; 7 bases line up with TRBD1. Trimming at V came to 0 bases and at J to 5 bases, leaving 4 bases not matched to a gene. This CDR3 contains 15 residues. Germline V CDR1 and CDR2: MNHEY, SVGAGI. DNA of the CDR3: TGTGCCAGCAGTTACTCCGGGACAGTCCACAATGAGCAGTTCTTC. As protein: CASSYSGTVHNEQFF.

This clonotype was observed a handful of times. The rearrangement links TRBV19 to TRBJ2-5, with D perhaps assigned TRBD1 or TRBD2 (6 bases each). The CDR3 covers 15 residues. Germline V gives CDR1 LNHDA, CDR2 SQIVND (reference sequence). V lost 1 base to trimming and J lost 4 bases, with 13 bases between them. In nucleotides, the CDR3 is TGTGCCAGTAGTATAGGTGGGGGGCTAGGAGAGACCCAGTACTTC. Its protein is CASSIGGGLGETQYF.

This clonotype was observed a few times. The chain links TRBV4-1 to TRBJ1-5; a possible D gene is TRBD1 (6 bases). CDR1 MGHRA and CDR2 YSYEKL come from the germline V gene. This CDR3 spans 14 amino acids. Trimming removed 3 bases from V and 3 bases from J, with 9 bases in between. CDR3 region: CASSQGQYNQPQHF. CDR3 DNA: TGCGCCAGCAGCCAGGGACAATACAATCAGCCCCAGCATTTT.

This clonotype was observed a few times. V gene TRBV9 combines with J gene TRBJ2-2, with D possibly being TRBD1 (6 bases). Germline-derived CDR1 and CDR2 are SGDLS and YYNGEE. The CDR3 loop spans 16 amino acids. The V end was cut by 2 bases, the J end by 7 bases, with 18 bases between. CDR3 nucleotides: TGTGCCAGCAGCGTTAACCAAGGAACAGGGTACGGGGAGCTGTTTTTT. It codes for CASSVNQGTGYGELFF.

This clonotype was seen at least ten times. The rearrangement uses TRBV7-2 and TRBJ2-1; TRBD2 agrees at 10 bases. The CDR3 runs to 21 residues. With 2 bases clipped from V and 4 bases from J, the junction kept 20 bases outside the gene matches. The germline gives CDR1 SGHTA, CDR2 FQGNSA. CDR3 coding DNA: TGTGCCAGCAGCTTAAAACTAGCTAGCGGGAGTGTTACTAATAAATACAATGAGCAGTTCTTC. Translated: CASSLKLASGSVTNKYNEQFF.

The CDR3 protein is CASSKSRGPNYGYTF. CDR3 coding DNA: TGTGCCAGCAGTAAAAGCCGGGGCCCTAACTATGGCTACACCTTC. The rearrangement joins TRBV6-4 to TRBJ1-2; D might be TRBD1 (5 bases). Deletions cut 5 bases from V and 0 bases from J, with 13 bases between. The CDR3 totals 15 residues. The germline gives CDR1 MRHNA, CDR2 SNTAGT.

This clonotype showed up many times. The rearrangement uses TRBV7-6 and TRBJ2-5; TRBD2 matches 8 bases. Per the germline V gene, CDR1 is SGHVS and CDR2 is FNYEAQ. The junction had 5 bases not matched to a gene; V was cut back by 1 base and J by 4 bases. CDR3 size: 15 residues. CDR3 bases: TGTGCCAGCAGCTTAGAAGGGCTAGCGGGAGAGACCCAGTACTTC. Translation gives CASSLEGLAGETQYF. Full variable domain (missing parts from reference TRBV7-6 and TRBJ2-5): GAGVSQSPRYKVTKRGQDVALRCDPISGHVSLYWYRQALGQGPEFLTYFNYEAQQDKSGLPNDRFSAERPEGSISTLTIQRTEQRDSAMYRCASSLEGLAGETQYFGPGTRLLVL.

V and J are TRBV28 and TRBJ2-3; no clear D. V shed 5 bases and J shed 4 bases, with 13 bases lying between them. The germline gives CDR1 MDHEN, CDR2 SYDVKM. The CDR3 sequence is 14 residues long. Written as DNA, the CDR3 is TGTGCCAGCAGTAGGGCCCTCCGTTCAGATACGCAGTATTTT. Its translation is CASSRALRSDTQYF.

The genes are TRBV6-5 and TRBJ2-7, with 12 nucleotides matching TRBD2. The trim removed 6 bases at V and 0 bases at J, leaving 9 bases unmatched. The germline V gene encodes CDR1 MNHEY and CDR2 SVGAGI. The length of the CDR3 is 17 residues. The CDR3 bases are TGTGCCAGCAGCCTTACTAGCGGGAGGTCTTACTCCTACGAGCAGTACTTC. Translated, it gives CASSLTSGRSYSYEQYF.

V gene TRBV9 combines with J gene TRBJ2-7; 7 bases line up with TRBD2. V dropped 0 bases and J dropped 2; count of bases not matched to a gene: 5. The CDR3 runs 15 residues. Germline assignment: CDR1 SGDLS and CDR2 YYNGEE. For the CDR3, the DNA is TGTGCCAGCAGCGTAGCGGCTAGCGGAGCCTACGAGCAGTACTTC. Translating it yields CASSVAASGAYEQYF.

This clonotype turned up a few times. This rearrangement joins TRBV19 to TRBJ2-1; 11 bases fit TRBD2. The CDR3 runs 16 residues. The V and J ends lost 4 bases and 5 bases, in that order; junction bases with no gene match: 7. Germline V CDR1 and CDR2: LNHDA, SQIVND (reference sequence). CDR3 residues: CASSRIAGGRDNEQFF. The CDR3, as DNA: TGTGCCAGTAGTAGAATAGCGGGAGGGCGGGACAATGAGCAGTTCTTC.